The text below deals with one T cell receptor (beta chain). The CDR3 loop spans 13 amino acids. Germline assignment: CDR1 LGHNA and CDR2 YNFKEQ. This entry comes from a study of T cells expressing NK-cell markers. Study context: It was sorted CD3+CD56+NKG2C+, CD3+CD56+NKG2C- and CD3+CD56-NKG2C+ T cells that supplied the TCR beta repertoires.

TCRdb derives one entry per CDR3 protein from the 5' RACE reads, leaving out DNA. Here the sample table reports 500,000 to 600,000 distinct CDR3 sequences. The sample comprised blood T cells: a sorted CD56 or NKG2C T cell subset, CD4+ or CD8+ T cells, or bulk PBMC T cells (not recorded which). This clonotype originated in a man aged 18 to 29 in good health. V usage is TRBV4-2 and J usage is TRBJ2-7. CDR3 in amino acids: CASSQGRGNEQYF.